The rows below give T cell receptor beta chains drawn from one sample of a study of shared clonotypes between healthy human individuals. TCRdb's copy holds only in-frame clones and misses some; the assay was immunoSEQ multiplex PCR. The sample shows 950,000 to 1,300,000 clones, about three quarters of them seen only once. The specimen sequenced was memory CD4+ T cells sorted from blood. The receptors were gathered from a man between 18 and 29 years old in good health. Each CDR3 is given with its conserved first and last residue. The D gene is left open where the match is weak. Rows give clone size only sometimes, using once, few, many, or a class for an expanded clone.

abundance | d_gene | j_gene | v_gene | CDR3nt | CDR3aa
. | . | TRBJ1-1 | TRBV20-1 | TGCAGTGTGGGGGGCTGGACTGAAGCTTTCTTT | CSVGGWTEAFF
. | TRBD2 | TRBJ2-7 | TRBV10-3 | TGTGCCATCAGCCCGGGACTAGCGGGAGGGCCCCACCTCTACGAGCAGTACTTC | CAISPGLAGGPHLYEQYF
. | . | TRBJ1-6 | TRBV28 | TGTGCCAGCAGTTTAATTTTCGGAGAGACCCTCCACTTT | CASSLIFGETLHF
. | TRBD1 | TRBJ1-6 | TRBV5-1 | TGCGCCAGCAGCTTTGGGACAGAGAATTCACCCCTCCACTTT | CASSFGTENSPLHF
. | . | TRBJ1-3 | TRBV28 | TGTGCCAGCAGTAGTCAGGGTTCGTTTCGTGGAAACACCATATATTTT | CASSSQGSFRGNTIYF
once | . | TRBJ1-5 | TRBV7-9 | TGTGCCAGCAGCTTTCCGGGACAGCCCCAGCATTTT | CASSFPGQPQHF
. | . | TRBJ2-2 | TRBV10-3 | TGTGCCATCAGTGAGTTGGGACAAATCACCGGGGAGCTGTTTTTT | CAISELGQITGELFF
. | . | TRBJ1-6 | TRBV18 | TGTGCCAGCTCACCCCAGAGGGATTATAATTCACCCCTCCACTTT | CASSPQRDYNSPLHF
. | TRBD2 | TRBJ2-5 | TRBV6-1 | TGTGCCAGCAGTGAAACTAGCGGCCAGCTAGGGACCCAGTACTTC | CASSETSGQLGTQYF
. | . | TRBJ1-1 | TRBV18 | TGTGCCAGCTCACGAAATCAGGGCCGTAACATTAACACTGAAGCTTTCTTT | CASSRNQGRNINTEAFF
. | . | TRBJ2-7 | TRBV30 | TGTGCCTGGGCAGTTGCCTACGAGCAGTACTTC | CAWAVAYEQYF
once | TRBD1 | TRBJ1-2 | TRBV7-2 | TGTGCCAGCAGCTTACAGGGGGCGGACTATGGCTACACCTTC | CASSLQGADYGYTF
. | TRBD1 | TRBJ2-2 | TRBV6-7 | TGTGCCAGCAGTTACTCGAGGGGACAGGAAAACACCGGGGAGCTGTTTTTT | CASSYSRGQENTGELFF
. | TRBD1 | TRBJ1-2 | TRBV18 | TGTGCCAGCTCACCGCAACAGGGGGCGAACTATGGCTACACCTTC | CASSPQQGANYGYTF
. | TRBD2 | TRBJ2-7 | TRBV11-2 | TGTGCCAGCAGCTTAGGGCTAGCGGGAGGGATCTACGAGCAGTACTTC | CASSLGLAGGIYEQYF
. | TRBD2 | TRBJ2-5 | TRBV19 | TGTGCCAGTAGTATTCTGTCGGGACTAGGTCTGGGGGAGACCCAGTACTTC | CASSILSGLGLGETQYF
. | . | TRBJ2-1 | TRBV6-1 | TGTGCCAGCCACCCCGGACAGAGGTACAATGAGCAGTTCTTC | CASHPGQRYNEQFF
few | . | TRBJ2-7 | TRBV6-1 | TGTGCCAGCAGTGAAACGGAACAGGCCTACGAGCAGTACTTC | CASSETEQAYEQYF
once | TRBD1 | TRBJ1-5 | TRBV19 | TGTGCCAGTAGTATAGATCCCGGACAGGGGAATCAGCCCCAGCATTTT | CASSIDPGQGNQPQHF
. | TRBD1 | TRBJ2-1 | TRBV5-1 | TGCGCCAGCAGCTTGGGACAGGGGAACCACAATGAGCAGTTCTTC | CASSLGQGNHNEQFF